The 27 T cell receptor beta chains below were found in one sample sequenced in a study of T cells in Graves' hyperthyroidism and ophthalmopathy. It was RNA transcripts that yielded the amplified TCR beta CDR3 regions. The TCR CDR3 was amplified in a first-round RT-PCR using the HTBI primer set. In TCRdb, the multiplex PCR reads were re-called with MiXCR into one record per CDR3 protein. The data show 350,000 or so distinct CDR3 sequences, 15% to 20% seen once. Sequenced sample: blood. The receptors were gathered from a woman in her forties with Graves' ophthalmopathy.

This clonotype came up many times. The rearrangement joins TRBV27 to TRBJ2-7; D possibly corresponds to TRBD1 (6 bases). Between the trimmed V and J ends, which lost 5 bases and 5 bases, there was a span of 22 bases. Germline V gene data show CDR1 as MNHEY and CDR2 as SMNVEV (reference sequence). There are 16 residues in the CDR3. CDR3 DNA sequence: TGTGCCAGCAGTCCCCTAACAGGGTTAAGGGCGAACGAGCAGTACTTC. This translates into CASSPLTGLRANEQYF.

This clonotype was detected many times. The chain employs TRBV6-1 and TRBJ2-5; D unresolved. From germline, CDR1 is MNHNS and CDR2 SASEGT. CDR3 length: 13 amino acids. Trimming cost V 2 bases and J 5 bases, with 9 bases left between them. CDR3: CASSETGLETQYF. CDR3 DNA sequence: TGTGCCAGCAGTGAAACGGGTCTGGAGACCCAGTACTTC.

In its sample, this clonotype was seen many times. The CDR3 spells CASSSEGGTGTYEQYF. The CDR3 DNA reads TGTGCCAGCAGTAGTGAAGGAGGGACAGGGACATACGAGCAGTACTTC. The J gene is TRBJ2-7, the V gene TRBV2; 9 bases fit TRBD1. Germline CDR1 is SNHLY and CDR2 is FYNNEI. This CDR3 contains 16 residues. Trimming at V came to 5 bases and at J to 4 bases, leaving 12 bases not matched to a gene.

The chain links TRBV28 to TRBJ2-7, with TRBD2 identical over 13 bases. The junction had 5 bases not matched to a gene; V was cut back by 2 bases and J by 7 bases. Germline CDR1 MDHEN, CDR2 SYDVKM. This CDR3 contains 15 residues. CDR3 nucleotides: TGTGCCAGCAGTTTAGGGACTAGCGGGATCGGGGAGCAGTACTTC. Its protein product is CASSLGTSGIGEQYF.

This clonotype appeared many times. CDR3 nucleotides: TGTGCCAGCAGTTTCTATTTAGCGGGAAAATACGAGCAGTACTTC. This sequence encodes CASSFYLAGKYEQYF. V gene TRBV28 combines with J gene TRBJ2-7; 8 bases are shared with TRBD2. V shed 3 bases and J 4 bases; nucleotides not matched to a gene: 8. The CDR3 length is 15 residues. The germline V gene encodes CDR1 MDHEN and CDR2 SYDVKM.

This clonotype was found many times. The chain joins TRBV7-3 to TRBJ1-2, with 7 bases identical to TRBD1. In germline, CDR1 is SGHTA, CDR2 FQGTGA. Trimming removed 5 bases from V and 4 bases from J; junction bases left unmatched: 10. The CDR3 is made up of 15 amino acids. The CDR3 DNA reads TGTGCCAGCAGCCCCGGGCCAGGGGGGATCTATGGCTACACCTTC. This encodes CASSPGPGGIYGYTF.

As for this clonotype: An end of the junction differs from the germline gene, which may be a read error. This sequence joins TRBV12-3 or TRBV12-4 and TRBJ1-5; TRBD1 aligns across 7 bases. This CDR3 comprises 14 residues. CDR3 region: CASSQIGGNQPQPF. CDR3 nucleotide sequence: TGTGCCAGCAGCCAGATAGGGGGCAATCAGCCCCAGCCTTTT.

This clonotype was found many times. The gene calls are TRBV28 and TRBJ2-2; the D is unclear. Trimming cost V 6 bases and J 2 bases, with 10 bases left between them. Looked up from germline, CDR1 is MDHEN and CDR2 is SYDVKM. The CDR3 loop spans 14 amino acids. CDR3 DNA: TGTGCCAGCAGAAGTCGAACCAACACCGGGGAGCTGTTTTTT. Amino acids: CASRSRTNTGELFF.

This clonotype occurred many times. The chain recombines TRBV28 with TRBJ1-5; D unresolved. The V end was cut by 5 bases, the J end by 2 bases, with 13 bases between. Germline CDR1 MDHEN, CDR2 SYDVKM. CDR3 length: 15 residues. For the CDR3, the DNA is TGTGCCAGCAGTCTCGTTCTATCGGGCAATCAGCCCCAGCATTTT. This encodes CASSLVLSGNQPQHF.

This clonotype was seen a single time. This chain uses TRBV19 with TRBJ1-5; 9 bases map to TRBD1. This CDR3 is 15 amino acids long. V lost 6 bases and J lost 6; bases outside the gene matches: 9. Germline CDR1 and CDR2: LNHDA and SQIVND (reference sequence). For the CDR3, the DNA is TGTGCCAGTAGCTCCGGGACAGGGCACGGTCAGCCCCAGCATTTT. This codes for CASSSGTGHGQPQHF.

The chain links TRBV28 to TRBJ2-7, with 9 positions matching TRBD2. The V and J ends lost 6 bases and 7 bases, in that order; junction bases with no gene match: 7. Germline V gene lookup returns CDR1 MDHEN and CDR2 SYDVKM. The CDR3 is made up of 13 amino acids. The CDR3 nucleotides are TGTGCCAGCAGCAGCGGGGGGCGAAGAGAGCAGTACTTC. Its protein product is CASSSGGRREQYF.

This clonotype was observed a handful of times. The V call is TRBV4-3, the J call TRBJ1-5, with D possibly TRBD1 on 5 matching bases. The CDR3 totals 15 residues. The ends were cut back, 2 bases at V and 5 bases at J, with 13 bases in the middle. The germline gives CDR1 LGHNA, CDR2 YSLEER. CDR3 in amino acids: CASSQYLRADQPQHF. CDR3 bases: TGCGCCAGCAGCCAATACCTCAGGGCAGATCAGCCCCAGCATTTT.

Many counts were recorded for this clonotype. This chain links TRBV20-1 with TRBJ2-7; D call uncertain. This CDR3 has 13 residues. The V end was cut by 4 bases, the J end by 0 bases, with 10 bases between. Germline assignment: CDR1 DFQATT and CDR2 SNEGSKA (reference sequence). The CDR3 coding sequence is TGCAGTGCTAAACCCTCGACCTCCTACGAGCAGTACTTC. As protein: CSAKPSTSYEQYF.

This clonotype was recorded at least ten times. This rearrangement joins TRBV5-1 to TRBJ2-5, with 7 bases fitting TRBD2. The CDR3 consists of 16 residues. The trim removed 1 base at V and 5 bases at J, leaving 11 bases unmatched. From germline, CDR1 is SGHRS and CDR2 YFSETQ. CDR3 in DNA: TGCGCCAGCAGCTTGAGCGGGACGCCGGTCGTGGAGACCCAGTACTTC. It encodes CASSLSGTPVVETQYF.

This clonotype showed up many times. The rearrangement joins TRBV10-2 to TRBJ2-7; TRBD2 is a possible D gene (6 bases). Trimming cost V 9 bases and J 6 bases, with 18 bases left between them. Germline V gives CDR1 WSHSY, CDR2 SAAADI. The length of the CDR3 is 13 residues. CDR3 in DNA: TGCGCCAGTCGTGGGAGGTGGGGCGGCGAGCAGTACTTC. Its protein product is CASRGRWGGEQYF.

The chain uses TRBV12-3 or TRBV12-4 and TRBJ1-5; D uncertain. This CDR3 has 15 amino acids. V lost 5 bases, J lost 0 bases, and 11 bases lay in between. As DNA, the CDR3 is TGTGCCAGCAGTATACGTCGATATAGCAATCAGCCCCAGCATTTT. Protein sequence: CASSIRRYSNQPQHF.

This clonotype was detected many times. This chain uses TRBV6-5 with TRBJ1-5, with TRBD1 matching 8 bases. Germline assignment: CDR1 MNHEY and CDR2 SVGAGI. Losses at the gene ends were 0 bases for V and 5 bases for J; bases not matched to a gene: 3. This CDR3 spans 15 amino acids. The CDR3 is CASSYSQGGYQPQHF. The DNA of the CDR3 is TGTGCCAGCAGTTACTCACAGGGGGGTTATCAGCCCCAGCATTTT.

The chain links TRBV6-1 to TRBJ2-2, with TRBD2 identical over 7 bases. The CDR3 is made up of 14 amino acids. Per germline, CDR1 MNHNS and CDR2 SASEGT. Trimming took 7 bases from V and 2 from J; bases not matched to a gene: 4. The CDR3 nucleotides are TGTGCCAGCACGGGAGGCATCAACACCGGGGAGCTGTTTTTT. Translating it yields CASTGGINTGELFF.

This clonotype was counted ten times or more. The rearrangement links TRBV27 to TRBJ1-5, with D uncertain. The V end was cut by 8 bases, the J end by 7 bases, with 12 bases between. The CDR3 is 12 residues long. CDR1 and CDR2 from the germline V gene are MNHEY and SMNVEV (reference sequence). The CDR3 DNA follows: TGTGCCAGCTCTTCGACCCGGCAGCCCCAGCATTTT. It encodes CASSSTRQPQHF.

The sample holds many counts of this clonotype. V gene TRBV9 combines with J gene TRBJ2-7, with 10 bases identical to TRBD1. This CDR3 spans 15 amino acids. Germline V lookup: CDR1 SGDLS, CDR2 YYNGEE. The V segment lost 0 bases and the J segment 3 bases; nucleotides outside the gene matches: 3. Here the CDR3 DNA reads TGTGCCAGCAGCGTAGGGGGACAGGGGAGCTACGAGCAGTACTTC. It codes for CASSVGGQGSYEQYF.

This clonotype was picked up many times. V and J are TRBV7-8 and TRBJ2-7; the D gene could be TRBD1 or TRBD2 (5 bases each). The CDR3 consists of 15 residues. Germline CDR1 and CDR2: SGHVS and FQNEAQ. Trimming removed 0 bases from V and 0 bases from J, with 9 bases in between. The CDR3 bases are TGTGCCAGCAGCTTAGCAGGGACCTTCTCCTACGAGCAGTACTTC. The encoded protein is CASSLAGTFSYEQYF.

Notes on this clonotype: Sequence at one end of the junction differs from germline and may be a read error. The chain employs TRBV5-6 and TRBJ2-4; D ambiguous. The CDR3 runs 15 residues. Per germline, CDR1 SGHDT and CDR2 YYEEEE. CDR3 sequence: CASSLGTATQNIRYF. DNA for the CDR3: TGTGCCAGCAGCTTGGGTACAGCCACCCAAAACATTCGGTACTTC.

This clonotype was seen at least ten times. This chain connects TRBV28 to TRBJ1-1; D might be TRBD1 (5 bases). Germline CDR1 is MDHEN and CDR2 is SYDVKM. This CDR3 has 14 residues. Trimming left V 5 bases short and J 10 bases short, with 20 bases between. This chain's CDR3 is CASSLTRAGASAFF. Here the CDR3 DNA reads TGTGCCAGCAGTCTAACCAGAGCCGGGGCGTCAGCTTTCTTT.

This clonotype turned up a few times. Mismatch with germline at one junction end may stem from a read error. The chain recombines TRBV10-3 with TRBJ2-6, with a weak D call TRBD2 (5 bases). The CDR3 extends over 15 amino acids. Per the germline V gene, CDR1 is ENHRY and CDR2 is SYGVKD. The CDR3 DNA reads as TGTGTCATCAGTGAAAGAGGGTCTGGGGCCAACGTCCTGACTTTC. Protein sequence: CVISERGSGANVLTF.

This clonotype came up many times. J is TRBJ1-5 and V is TRBV20-1; D call uncertain. The CDR3 runs to 14 residues. Per germline, CDR1 DFQATT and CDR2 SNEGSKA (reference sequence). V was trimmed by 0 bases and J by 4 bases, leaving 10 bases between them. The chain's CDR3 is CSARDFRGNQPQHF. CDR3 nucleotides: TGCAGTGCTAGAGATTTCCGGGGAAATCAGCCCCAGCATTTT.

V usage is TRBV6-1 and J usage is TRBJ2-7; D gene unclear. V gave up 7 bases and J gave up 3 bases, with 13 bases separating them. In germline, CDR1 is MNHNS, CDR2 SASEGT. This CDR3 region has 13 residues. CDR3 coding DNA: TGTGCCAGCACCCGGCTCAACGGCTACGAGCAGTACTTC. Its translation: CASTRLNGYEQYF.

This clonotype was counted at least ten times. The V and J genes are TRBV6-1 and TRBJ2-7; TRBD2 might be the D (6 bases). Trimming left V 6 bases short and J 3 bases short, with 12 bases between. The CDR3 spans 13 residues. Germline V gives CDR1 MNHNS, CDR2 SASEGT. Here the CDR3 DNA reads TGTGCCAGCAGCCAAGGGACTTTCTACGAGCAGTACTTC. This translates into CASSQGTFYEQYF.